The rows below give T cell receptor beta chains drawn from one sample of a study of control samples from healthy donors and cancer patients. Clones were sequenced by immunoSEQ multiplex PCR, and TCRdb holds only the in-frame ones, with some missing. The table has under 100,000 clones, approximately 91% seen once. The specimen was PBMCs. The receptors were gathered from a woman aged 50 to 60 with colorectal cancer. CDR3s include the opening cysteine and the closing phenylalanine or tryptophan. D genes are given only for firm matches. The size entry is marked missing in some rows and otherwise reads once, few, many or a size class.

V	size	D	J	CDR3	DNA
TRBV2	.	.	TRBJ2-5	CASRQVLQETQYF	TGTGCCAGCCGACAGGTGCTACAAGAGACCCAGTACTTC
TRBV6-2/TRBV6-3	.	.	TRBJ2-3	CASSPLPSGGADTQYF	TGTGCCAGCAGCCCACTCCCGTCGGGGGGCGCAGATACGCAGTATTTT
TRBV23-1	many	.	TRBJ2-4	CASSQSKCLPKNIQYF	TGCGCCAGCAGTCAATCTAAGTGCCTTCCCAAAAACATTCAGTACTTC
TRBV10-3	.	.	TRBJ2-3	CAISASGARTDTQYF	TGTGCCATCAGTGCCTCCGGGGCGAGAACAGATACGCAGTATTTT
TRBV12-5	.	.	TRBJ2-5	CASGLALTGTETQYF	TGTGCTAGTGGTTTGGCCCTGACTGGTACGGAGACCCAGTACTTC
TRBV28	.	.	TRBJ2-5	CASSLRGGGLGLQETQYF	TGTGCCAGCAGTTTAAGAGGTGGGGGCTTGGGGCTCCAAGAGACCCAGTACTTC
TRBV4-3	.	TRBD1	TRBJ1-1	CASSQELGGAAEAFF	TGCGCCAGCAGCCAAGAGTTAGGGGGCGCGGCTGAAGCTTTCTTT
TRBV28	.	TRBD1	TRBJ1-2	CASGPGDRVTYGYTF	TGTGCCAGCGGCCCAGGTGACAGGGTAACTTATGGCTACACCTTC
TRBV29-1	.	.	TRBJ1-2	CSVDYGQGDGYTF	TGCAGCGTGGATTATGGGCAGGGCGATGGCTACACCTTC
TRBV14	.	.	TRBJ2-1	CASSQALQSGQKYNEQFF	TGTGCCAGCAGCCAAGCATTGCAATCTGGACAGAAGTACAATGAGCAGTTCTTC
TRBV19	.	.	TRBJ1-1	CASSSVGYTEAFF	TGTGCCAGTAGTAGTGTTGGGTACACTGAAGCTTTCTTT
TRBV19	.	.	TRBJ2-3	CASSARQFSRGPDTQYF	TGTGCCAGTAGTGCCCGACAGTTCTCTCGGGGCCCAGATACGCAGTATTTT
TRBV7-3	.	.	TRBJ1-2	CASSLRAQGPNYGYTF	TGTGCCAGCAGCTTGAGGGCCCAGGGCCCAAACTATGGCTACACCTTC
TRBV14	.	TRBD1	TRBJ2-1	CASSQARTGGIGQFF	TGTGCCAGCAGCCAAGCGCGGACAGGGGGAATTGGACAGTTCTTC
TRBV30	once	.	TRBJ1-5	CAWSAQSDTNQPQHF	TGTGCCTGGAGTGCTCAGTCAGATACAAATCAGCCCCAGCATTTT
TRBV10-3	.	.	TRBJ1-1	CAISESSALEAFF	TGTGCCATCAGTGAGTCGTCGGCCCTTGAAGCTTTCTTT
TRBV3-1/TRBV3-2	.	TRBD1	TRBJ1-1	CASSRGTGTGGTEAFF	TGTGCCAGCAGTAGAGGCACCGGGACAGGGGGGACTGAAGCTTTCTTT
TRBV2	.	.	TRBJ1-1	CASSYKPEAFF	TGTGCCAGCAGTTATAAGCCTGAAGCTTTCTTT
TRBV7-8	few	.	TRBJ2-5	CASSPGVGETQYF	TGTGCCAGCAGCCCGGGGGTCGGAGAGACCCAGTACTTC
TRBV29-1	.	.	TRBJ1-2	CSVLRGRENGGYTF	TGCAGCGTCCTTCGGGGCAGGGAAAACGGTGGCTACACCTTC
TRBV5-1	.	TRBD2	TRBJ2-1	CASSHALAGAGDEQFF	TGCGCCAGCAGCCACGCCCTAGCGGGGGCAGGGGATGAGCAGTTCTTC
TRBV5-1	.	TRBD1	TRBJ1-2	CASSLGQGGGDGYTF	TGCGCCAGCAGCTTGGGACAGGGAGGAGGGGATGGCTACACCTTC
TRBV19	.	.	TRBJ1-1	CASSIDFTGNTEAFF	TGTGCCAGTAGTATAGATTTTACGGGGAACACTGAAGCTTTCTTT
TRBV7-8	.	TRBD1	TRBJ1-4	CASSLDRVDEKLFF	TGTGCCAGCAGCTTGGACAGGGTAGACGAAAAACTGTTTTTT
TRBV9	once	.	TRBJ1-6	CASSPGVEGNRSPLHF	TGTGCCAGCAGCCCGGGGGTGGAAGGGAATCGTTCACCCCTCCACTTT
TRBV7-3	.	.	TRBJ2-1	CASSLTPGEPYNEQFF	TGTGCCAGCAGCTTAACGCCAGGGGAGCCCTACAATGAGCAGTTCTTC
TRBV12-1	.	.	TRBJ2-4	CSSSSPPIQYF	TGTTCCAGCAGCTCTCCCCCCATTCAGTACTTC
TRBV9	.	.	TRBJ2-6	CASSMRGAGANVLTF	TGTGCCAGCAGCATGCGGGGTGCTGGGGCCAACGTCCTGACTTTC
TRBV2	.	TRBD2	TRBJ2-1	CASLKAGGPNEQFF	TGTGCCAGTCTAAAAGCGGGGGGGCCGAATGAGCAGTTCTTC
TRBV11-3	.	TRBD1	TRBJ2-5	CASSLITGDQETQYF	TGTGCCAGCAGCTTGATCACAGGGGATCAAGAGACCCAGTACTTC
TRBV6-5	.	.	TRBJ2-3	CASRQGNGADTQYF	TGTGCCAGCAGACAGGGAAATGGGGCAGATACGCAGTATTTT
TRBV6-1	.	.	TRBJ1-6	CASSERGDSYNSPLHF	TGTGCCAGCAGTGAAAGAGGGGACTCCTATAATTCACCCCTCCACTTT
TRBV6-5	.	TRBD1	TRBJ2-3	CASTKDRGGADTQYF	TGTGCCAGCACAAAAGACAGGGGGGGGGCAGATACGCAGTATTTT
TRBV19	.	TRBD1	TRBJ1-3	CASKPTGTGNTIYF	TGTGCCAGTAAACCGACAGGGACTGGAAACACCATATATTTT
TRBV7-2	.	.	TRBJ1-1	CASSLGQNTEAFF	TGTGCCAGCAGCTTAGGACAGAACACTGAAGCTTTCTTT
TRBV30	.	TRBD1	TRBJ1-6	CAWSGGLFGQGNSPLHF	TGTGCCTGGAGTGGAGGACTTTTCGGACAGGGGAATTCACCCCTCCACTTT